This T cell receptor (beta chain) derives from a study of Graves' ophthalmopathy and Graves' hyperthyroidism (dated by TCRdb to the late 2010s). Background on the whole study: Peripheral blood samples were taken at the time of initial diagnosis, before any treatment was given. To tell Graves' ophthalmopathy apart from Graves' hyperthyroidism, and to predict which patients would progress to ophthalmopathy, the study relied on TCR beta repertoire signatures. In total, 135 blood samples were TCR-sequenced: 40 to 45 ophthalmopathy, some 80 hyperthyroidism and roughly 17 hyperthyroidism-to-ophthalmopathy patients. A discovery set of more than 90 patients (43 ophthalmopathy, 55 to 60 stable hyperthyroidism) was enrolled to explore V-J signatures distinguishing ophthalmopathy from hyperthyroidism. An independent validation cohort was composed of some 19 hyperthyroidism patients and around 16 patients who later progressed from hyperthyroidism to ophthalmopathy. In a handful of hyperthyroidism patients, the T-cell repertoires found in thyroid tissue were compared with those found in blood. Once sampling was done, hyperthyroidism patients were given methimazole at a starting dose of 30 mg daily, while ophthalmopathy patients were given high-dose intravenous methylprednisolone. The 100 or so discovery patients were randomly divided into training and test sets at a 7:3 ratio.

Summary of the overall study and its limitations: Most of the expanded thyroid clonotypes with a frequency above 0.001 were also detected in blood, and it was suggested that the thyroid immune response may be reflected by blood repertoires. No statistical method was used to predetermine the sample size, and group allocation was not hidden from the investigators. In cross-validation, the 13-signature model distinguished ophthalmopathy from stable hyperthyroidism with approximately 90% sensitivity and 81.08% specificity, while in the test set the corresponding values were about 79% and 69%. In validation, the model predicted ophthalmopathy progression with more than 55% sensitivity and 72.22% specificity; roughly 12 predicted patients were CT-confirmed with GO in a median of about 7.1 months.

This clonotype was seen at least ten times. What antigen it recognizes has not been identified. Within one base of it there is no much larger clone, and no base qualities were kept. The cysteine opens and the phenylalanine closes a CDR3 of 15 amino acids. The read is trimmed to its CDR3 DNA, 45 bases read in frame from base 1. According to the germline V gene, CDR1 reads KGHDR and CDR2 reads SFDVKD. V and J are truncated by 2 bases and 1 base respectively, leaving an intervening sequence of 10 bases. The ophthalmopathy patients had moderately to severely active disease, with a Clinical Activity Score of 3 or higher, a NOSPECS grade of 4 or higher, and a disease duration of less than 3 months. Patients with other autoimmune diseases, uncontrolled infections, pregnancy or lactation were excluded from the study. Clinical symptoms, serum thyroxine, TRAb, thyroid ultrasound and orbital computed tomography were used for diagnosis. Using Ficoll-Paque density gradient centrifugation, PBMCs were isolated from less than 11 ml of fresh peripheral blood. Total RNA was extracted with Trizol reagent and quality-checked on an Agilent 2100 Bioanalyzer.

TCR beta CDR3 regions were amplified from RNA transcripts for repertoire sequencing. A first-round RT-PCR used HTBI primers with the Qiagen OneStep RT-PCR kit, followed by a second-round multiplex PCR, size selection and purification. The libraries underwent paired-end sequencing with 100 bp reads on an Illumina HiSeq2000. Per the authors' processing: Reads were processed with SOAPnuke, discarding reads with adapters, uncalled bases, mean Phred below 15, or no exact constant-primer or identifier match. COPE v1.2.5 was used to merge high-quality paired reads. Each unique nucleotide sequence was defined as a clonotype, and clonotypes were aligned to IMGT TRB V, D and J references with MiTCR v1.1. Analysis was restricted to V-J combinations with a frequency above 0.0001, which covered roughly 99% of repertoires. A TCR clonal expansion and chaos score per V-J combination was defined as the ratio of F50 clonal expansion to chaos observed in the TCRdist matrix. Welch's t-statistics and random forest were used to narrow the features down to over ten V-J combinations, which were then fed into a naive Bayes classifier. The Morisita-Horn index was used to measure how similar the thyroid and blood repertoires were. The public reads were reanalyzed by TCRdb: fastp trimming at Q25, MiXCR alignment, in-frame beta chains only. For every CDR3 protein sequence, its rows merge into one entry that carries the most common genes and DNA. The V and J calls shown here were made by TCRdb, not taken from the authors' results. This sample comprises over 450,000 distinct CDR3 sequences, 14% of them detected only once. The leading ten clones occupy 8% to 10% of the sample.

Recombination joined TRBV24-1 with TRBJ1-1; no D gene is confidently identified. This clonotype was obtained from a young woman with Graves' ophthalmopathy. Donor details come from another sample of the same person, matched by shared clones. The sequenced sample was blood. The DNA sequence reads TGTGCCACCAGTGATTCAAGGACGGGGAACACTGAAGCTTTCTTT. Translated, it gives CATSDSRTGNTEAFF.